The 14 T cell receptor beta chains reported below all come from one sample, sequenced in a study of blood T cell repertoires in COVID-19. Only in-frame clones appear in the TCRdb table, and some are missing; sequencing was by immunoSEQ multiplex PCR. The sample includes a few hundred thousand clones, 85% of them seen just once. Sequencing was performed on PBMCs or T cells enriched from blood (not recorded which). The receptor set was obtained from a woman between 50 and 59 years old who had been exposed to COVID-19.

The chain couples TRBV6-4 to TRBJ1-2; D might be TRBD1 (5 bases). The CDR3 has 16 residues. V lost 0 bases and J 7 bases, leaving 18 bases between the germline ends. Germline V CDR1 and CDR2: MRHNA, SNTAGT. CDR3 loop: CASSDSINDRVTGYTF. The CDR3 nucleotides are TGTGCCAGCAGTGACTCGATTAATGACAGAGTGACTGGCTACACCTTC.

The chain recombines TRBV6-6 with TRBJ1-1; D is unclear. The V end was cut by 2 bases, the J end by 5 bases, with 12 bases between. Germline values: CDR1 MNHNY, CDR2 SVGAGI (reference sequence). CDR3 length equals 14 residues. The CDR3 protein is CASSYRERRTEAFF. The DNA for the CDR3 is TGTGCCAGCAGTTACAGGGAGAGGAGAACTGAAGCTTTCTTT.

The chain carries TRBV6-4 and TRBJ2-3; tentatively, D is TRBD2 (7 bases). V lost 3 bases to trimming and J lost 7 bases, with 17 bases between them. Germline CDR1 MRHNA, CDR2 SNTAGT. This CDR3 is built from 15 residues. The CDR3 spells CASSERAGAGNTQYF. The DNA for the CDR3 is TGTGCCAGCAGTGAACGGGCGGGGGCTGGAAATACGCAGTATTTT.

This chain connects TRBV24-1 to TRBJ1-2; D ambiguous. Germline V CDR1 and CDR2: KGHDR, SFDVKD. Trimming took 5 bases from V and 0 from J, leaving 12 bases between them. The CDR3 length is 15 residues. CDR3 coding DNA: TGTGCCACCAGTGGTGGTGGGAGTGCTAACTATGGCTACACCTTC. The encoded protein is CATSGGGSANYGYTF.

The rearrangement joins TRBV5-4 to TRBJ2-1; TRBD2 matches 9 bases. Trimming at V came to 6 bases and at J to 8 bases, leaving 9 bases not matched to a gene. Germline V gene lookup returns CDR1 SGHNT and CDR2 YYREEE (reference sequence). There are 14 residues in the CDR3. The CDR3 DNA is TGTGCCAGCACCATCGGCGGGGGGGCGGATGAGCAGTTCTTC. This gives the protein CASTIGGGADEQFF.

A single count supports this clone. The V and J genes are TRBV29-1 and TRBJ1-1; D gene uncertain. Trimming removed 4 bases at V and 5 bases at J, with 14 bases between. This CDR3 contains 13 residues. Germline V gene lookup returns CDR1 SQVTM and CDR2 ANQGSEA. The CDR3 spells CSVGVRTGTEAFF. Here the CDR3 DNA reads TGCAGCGTTGGGGTACGGACTGGGACTGAAGCTTTCTTT.

CDR3: CASRDWDRGGEKLFF. CDR3 nucleotides: TGTGCCAGCAGGGATTGGGACAGGGGAGGCGAAAAACTGTTTTTT. The chain couples TRBV28 to TRBJ1-4, with 10 bases aligning to TRBD1. Looked up from germline, CDR1 is MDHEN and CDR2 is SYDVKM. The CDR3 sequence is 15 residues long. V lost 6 bases to trimming and J lost 8 bases; unmatched junction nucleotides: 9.

CDR3 in DNA: TGTGCCAGCAGCCAGGGTTCGGATGAGCAGTTCTTC. It yields the protein CASSQGSDEQFF. V and J are TRBV11-2 and TRBJ2-1; perhaps TRBD1 as D (5 bases). Trimming left V 5 bases short and J 8 bases short, with 10 bases between. CDR3 length equals 12 residues. Germline CDR1 and CDR2: SGHAT and FQNNGV.

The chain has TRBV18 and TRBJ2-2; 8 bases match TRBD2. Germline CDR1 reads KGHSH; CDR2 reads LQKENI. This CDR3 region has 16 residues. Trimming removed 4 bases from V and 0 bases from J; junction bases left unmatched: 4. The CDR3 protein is CASSRQRGTNTGELFF. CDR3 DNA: TGTGCCAGCTCACGACAGCGGGGGACGAACACCGGGGAGCTGTTTTTT. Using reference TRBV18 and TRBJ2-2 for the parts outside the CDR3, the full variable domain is NAGVMQNPRHLVRRRGQEARLRCSPMKGHSHVYWYRQLPEEGLKFMVYLQKENIIDESGMPKERFSAEFPKEGPSILRIQQVVRGDSAAYFCASSRQRGTNTGELFFGEGSRLTVL.

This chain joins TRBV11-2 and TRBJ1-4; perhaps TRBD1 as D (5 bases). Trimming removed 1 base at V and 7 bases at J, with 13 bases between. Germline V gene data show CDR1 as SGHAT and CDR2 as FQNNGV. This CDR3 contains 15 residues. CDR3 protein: CASSLGGRGSEKLFF. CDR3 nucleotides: TGTGCCAGCAGCTTAGGGGGTAGGGGAAGTGAAAAACTGTTTTTT.

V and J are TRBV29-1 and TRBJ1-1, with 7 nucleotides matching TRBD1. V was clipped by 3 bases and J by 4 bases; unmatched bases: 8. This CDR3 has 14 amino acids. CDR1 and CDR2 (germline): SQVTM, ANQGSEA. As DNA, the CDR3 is TGCAGCGTTGACAGGGACAGAAAAGGCACTGAAGCTTTCTTT. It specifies CSVDRDRKGTEAFF.

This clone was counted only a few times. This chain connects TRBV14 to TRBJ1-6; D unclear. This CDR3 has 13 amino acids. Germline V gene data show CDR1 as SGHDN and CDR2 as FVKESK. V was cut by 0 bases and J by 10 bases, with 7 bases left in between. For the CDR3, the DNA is TGTGCCAGCAGCCAAGAGGACTGGTCACCCCTCCACTTT. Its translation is CASSQEDWSPLHF.

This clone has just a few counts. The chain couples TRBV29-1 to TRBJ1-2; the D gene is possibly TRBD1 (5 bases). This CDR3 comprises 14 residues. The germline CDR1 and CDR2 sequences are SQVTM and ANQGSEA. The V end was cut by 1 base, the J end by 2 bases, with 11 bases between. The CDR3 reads CSVEAPDRNYGYTF. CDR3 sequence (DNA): TGCAGCGTTGAAGCCCCTGACAGAAACTATGGCTACACCTTC.

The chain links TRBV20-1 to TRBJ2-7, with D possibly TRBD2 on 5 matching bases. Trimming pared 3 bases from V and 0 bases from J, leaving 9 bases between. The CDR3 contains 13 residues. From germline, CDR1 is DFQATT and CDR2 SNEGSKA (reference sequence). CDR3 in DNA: TGCAGTGCTAGTACGGGGAGCTCCTACGAGCAGTACTTC. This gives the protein CSASTGSSYEQYF.